This T cell receptor (beta chain) was identified during a study of blood T cell repertoires in COVID-19. Assay: immunoSEQ multiplex PCR; the TCRdb copy retains only in-frame clones and omits some. There are about 90,000 clones in the sample; about 92% occur only once, and roughly 6.4% lies in the top ten. The germline V gene encodes CDR1 SGHVS and CDR2 FNYEAQ. The CDR3 length is 16 residues. With respect to this clone: The junction differs from germline at one of its ends, possibly a read error.

The origin of this receptor is an older woman with active COVID-19. The sequencing input was peripheral blood. This chain joins TRBV7-6 and TRBJ2-3, with TRBD2 matching 10 bases. CDR3 amino acids: CTSSLRLAGDTDTQYF. DNA of the CDR3: TGTACCAGCAGCTTAAGACTAGCGGGCGACACAGATACGCAGTATTTT.